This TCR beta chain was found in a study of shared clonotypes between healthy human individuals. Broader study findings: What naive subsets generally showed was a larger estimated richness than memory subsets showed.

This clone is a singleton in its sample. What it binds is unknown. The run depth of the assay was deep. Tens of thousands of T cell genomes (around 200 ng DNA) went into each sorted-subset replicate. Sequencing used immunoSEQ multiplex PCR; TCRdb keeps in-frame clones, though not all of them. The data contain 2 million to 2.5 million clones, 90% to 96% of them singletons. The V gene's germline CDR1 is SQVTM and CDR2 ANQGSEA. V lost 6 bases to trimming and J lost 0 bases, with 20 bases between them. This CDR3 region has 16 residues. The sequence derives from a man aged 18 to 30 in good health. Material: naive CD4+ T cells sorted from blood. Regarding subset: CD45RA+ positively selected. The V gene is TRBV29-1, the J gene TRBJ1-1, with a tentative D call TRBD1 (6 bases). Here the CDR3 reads CSVDPSAGALNTEAFF. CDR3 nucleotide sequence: TGCAGCGTCGACCCCTCGGCGGGGGCGCTGAACACTGAAGCTTTCTTT.